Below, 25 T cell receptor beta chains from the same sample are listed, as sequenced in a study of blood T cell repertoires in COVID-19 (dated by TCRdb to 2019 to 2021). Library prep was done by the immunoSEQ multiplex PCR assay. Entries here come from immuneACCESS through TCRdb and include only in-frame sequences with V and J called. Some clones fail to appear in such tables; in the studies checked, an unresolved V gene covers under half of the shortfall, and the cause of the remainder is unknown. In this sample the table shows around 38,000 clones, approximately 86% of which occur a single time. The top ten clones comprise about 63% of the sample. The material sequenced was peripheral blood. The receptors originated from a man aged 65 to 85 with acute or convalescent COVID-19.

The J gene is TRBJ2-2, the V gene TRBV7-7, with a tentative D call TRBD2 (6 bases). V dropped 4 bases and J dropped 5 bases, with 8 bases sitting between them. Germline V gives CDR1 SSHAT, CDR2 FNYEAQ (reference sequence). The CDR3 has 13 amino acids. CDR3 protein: CASSSGTTGELFF. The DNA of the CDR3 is TGTGCCAGCAGCTCCGGGACTACCGGGGAGCTGTTTTTT.

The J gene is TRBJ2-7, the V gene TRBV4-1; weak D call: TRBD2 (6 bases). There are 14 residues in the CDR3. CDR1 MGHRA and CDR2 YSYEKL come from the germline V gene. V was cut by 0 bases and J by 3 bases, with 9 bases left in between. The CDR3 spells CASSQEEGYYEQYF. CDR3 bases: TGCGCCAGCAGCCAAGAGGAGGGGTACTACGAGCAGTACTTC.

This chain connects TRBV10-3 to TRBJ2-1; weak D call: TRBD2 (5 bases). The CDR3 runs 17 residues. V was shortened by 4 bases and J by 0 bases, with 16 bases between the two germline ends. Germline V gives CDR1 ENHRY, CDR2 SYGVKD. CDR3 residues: CAISGARAESSYNEQFF. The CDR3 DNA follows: TGTGCCATCAGTGGGGCAAGAGCGGAAAGCTCCTACAATGAGCAGTTCTTC.

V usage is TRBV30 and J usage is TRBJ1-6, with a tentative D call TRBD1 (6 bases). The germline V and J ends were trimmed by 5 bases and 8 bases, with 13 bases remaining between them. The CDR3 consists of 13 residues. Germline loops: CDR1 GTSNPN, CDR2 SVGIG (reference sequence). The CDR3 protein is CAWGHRVDSPLHF. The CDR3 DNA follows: TGTGCCTGGGGCCACAGGGTAGATTCACCCCTCCACTTT.

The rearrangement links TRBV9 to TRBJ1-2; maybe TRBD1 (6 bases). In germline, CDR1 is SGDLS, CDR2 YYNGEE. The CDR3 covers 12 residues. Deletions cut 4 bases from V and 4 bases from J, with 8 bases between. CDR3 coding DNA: TGTGCCAGCAGCCCGGACAGCTATGGCTACACCTTC. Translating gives CASSPDSYGYTF.

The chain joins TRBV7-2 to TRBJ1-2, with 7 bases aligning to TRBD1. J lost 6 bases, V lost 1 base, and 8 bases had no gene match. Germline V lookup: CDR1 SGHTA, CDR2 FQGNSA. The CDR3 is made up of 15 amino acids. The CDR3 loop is CASSLDMAGGNGYTF. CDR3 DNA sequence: TGTGCCAGCAGCTTAGATATGGCAGGGGGGAATGGCTACACCTTC.

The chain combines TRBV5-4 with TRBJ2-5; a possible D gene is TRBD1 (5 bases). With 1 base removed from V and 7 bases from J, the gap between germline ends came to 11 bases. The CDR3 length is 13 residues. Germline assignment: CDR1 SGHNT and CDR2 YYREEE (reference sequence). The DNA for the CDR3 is TGTGCCAGCAGCTTGACCCAGGGTACGACCCAGTACTTC. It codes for CASSLTQGTTQYF. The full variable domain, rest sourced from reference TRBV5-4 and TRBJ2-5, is ETGVTQSPTHLIKTRGQQVTLRCSSQSGHNTVSWYQQALGQGPQFIFQYYREEENGRGNFPPRFSGLQFPNYSSELNVNALELDDSALYLCASSLTQGTTQYFGPGTRLLVL.

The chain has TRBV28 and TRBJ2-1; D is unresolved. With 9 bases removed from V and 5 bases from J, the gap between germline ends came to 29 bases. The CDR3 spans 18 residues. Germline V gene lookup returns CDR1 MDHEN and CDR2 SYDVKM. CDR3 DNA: TGTGCCAGGAAGGATAGCTTTCCCTACGAGTTTATCGACAATGAGCAGTTCTTC. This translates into CARKDSFPYEFIDNEQFF.

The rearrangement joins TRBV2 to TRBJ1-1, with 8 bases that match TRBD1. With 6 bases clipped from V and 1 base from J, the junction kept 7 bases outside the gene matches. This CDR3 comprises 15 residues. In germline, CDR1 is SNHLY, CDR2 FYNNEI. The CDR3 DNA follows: TGTGCCAGCAGCCCCCTCGGACAGGGGAACACTGAAGCTTTCTTT. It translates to CASSPLGQGNTEAFF.

The CDR3 region is CASSLGRAGGSEAFF. In nucleotides, the CDR3 is TGCGCCAGCAGCTTGGGGCGGGCAGGGGGATCTGAAGCTTTCTTT. The chain uses TRBV5-1 and TRBJ1-1; 7 positions agree with TRBD1. CDR1 is SGHRS and CDR2 is YFSETQ in the germline V gene. The CDR3 spans 15 residues. Trimming cost V 0 bases and J 6 bases; bases outside gene matches: 8.

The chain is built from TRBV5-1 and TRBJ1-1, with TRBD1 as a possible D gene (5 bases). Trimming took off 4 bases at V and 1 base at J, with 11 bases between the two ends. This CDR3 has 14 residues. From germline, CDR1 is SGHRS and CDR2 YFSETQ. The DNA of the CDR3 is TGCGCCAGCAGCCTAGCGACAGAGAACACTGAAGCTTTCTTT. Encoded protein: CASSLATENTEAFF.

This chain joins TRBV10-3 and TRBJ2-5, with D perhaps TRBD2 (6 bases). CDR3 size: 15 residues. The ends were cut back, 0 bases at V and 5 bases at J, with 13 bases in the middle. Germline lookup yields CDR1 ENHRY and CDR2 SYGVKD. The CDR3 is CAISESGRSPETQYF. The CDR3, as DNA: TGTGCCATCAGTGAGTCAGGGAGGAGTCCGGAGACCCAGTACTTC.

The CDR3 reads CSVSGGASGYTF. The CDR3 bases are TGCAGCGTCTCGGGGGGGGCCTCGGGCTACACCTTC. The chain links TRBV29-1 to TRBJ1-2, with TRBD1 as a possible D gene (6 bases). This CDR3 has 12 amino acids. Germline lookup yields CDR1 SQVTM and CDR2 ANQGSEA. Between the trimmed V and J ends, which lost 6 bases and 8 bases, there was a span of 16 bases.

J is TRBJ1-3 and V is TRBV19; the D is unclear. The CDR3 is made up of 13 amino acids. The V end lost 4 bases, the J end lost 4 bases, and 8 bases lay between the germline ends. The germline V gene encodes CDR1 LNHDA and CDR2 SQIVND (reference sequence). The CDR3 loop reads CASSKIAGNTIYF. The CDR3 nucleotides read TGTGCCAGTAGTAAAATAGCCGGAAACACCATATATTTT.

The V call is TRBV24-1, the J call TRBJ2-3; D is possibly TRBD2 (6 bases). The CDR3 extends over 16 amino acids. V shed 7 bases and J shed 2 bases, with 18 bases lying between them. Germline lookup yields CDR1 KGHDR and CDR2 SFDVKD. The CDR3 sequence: CATSASRGGDTDTQYF. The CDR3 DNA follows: TGTGCCACCAGCGCCTCTCGCGGAGGGGACACAGATACGCAGTATTTT.

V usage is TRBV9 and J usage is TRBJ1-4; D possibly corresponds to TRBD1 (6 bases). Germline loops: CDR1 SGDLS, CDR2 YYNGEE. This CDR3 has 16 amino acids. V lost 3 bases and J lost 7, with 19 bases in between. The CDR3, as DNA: TGTGCCAGCAGCGCCCTGGGTGGGGGCGCCCCTGAAAAACTGTTTTTT. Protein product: CASSALGGGAPEKLFF. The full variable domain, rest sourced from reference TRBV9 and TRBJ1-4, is DSGVTQTPKHLITATGQRVTLRCSPRSGDLSVYWYQQSLDQGLQFLIQYYNGEERAKGNILERFSAQQFPDLHSELNLSSLELGDSALYFCASSALGGGAPEKLFFGSGTQLSVL.

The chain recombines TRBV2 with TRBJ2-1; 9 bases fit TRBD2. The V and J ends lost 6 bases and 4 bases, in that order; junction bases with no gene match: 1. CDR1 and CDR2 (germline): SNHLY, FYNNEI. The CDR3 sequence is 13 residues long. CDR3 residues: CASRLAGYNEQFF. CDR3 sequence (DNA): TGTGCCAGCAGGCTAGCGGGGTACAATGAGCAGTTCTTC.

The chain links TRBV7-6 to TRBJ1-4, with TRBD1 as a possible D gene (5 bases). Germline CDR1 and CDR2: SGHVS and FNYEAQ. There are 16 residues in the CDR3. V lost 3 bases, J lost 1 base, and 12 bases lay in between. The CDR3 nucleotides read TGTGCCAGCAGCTTCGGGGGGTTTGGAACTAATGAAAAACTGTTTTTT. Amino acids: CASSFGGFGTNEKLFF.

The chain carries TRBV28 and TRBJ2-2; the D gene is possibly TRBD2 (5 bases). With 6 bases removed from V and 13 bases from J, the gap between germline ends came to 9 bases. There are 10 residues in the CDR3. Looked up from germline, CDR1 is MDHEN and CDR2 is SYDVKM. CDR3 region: CASSRGALFF. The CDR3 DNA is TGTGCCAGCAGCCGGGGAGCGCTGTTTTTT.

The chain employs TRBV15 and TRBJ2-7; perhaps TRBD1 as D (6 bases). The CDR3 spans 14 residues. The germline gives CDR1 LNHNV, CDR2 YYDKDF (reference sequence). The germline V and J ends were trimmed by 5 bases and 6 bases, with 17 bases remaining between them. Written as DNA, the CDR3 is TGTGCCACCAGCGGACACGCCAGGGGACGCGAGCAGTACTTC. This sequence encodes CATSGHARGREQYF.

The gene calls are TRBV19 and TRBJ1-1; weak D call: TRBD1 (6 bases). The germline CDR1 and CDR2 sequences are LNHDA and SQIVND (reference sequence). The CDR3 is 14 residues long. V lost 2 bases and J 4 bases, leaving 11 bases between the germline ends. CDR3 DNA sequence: TGTGCCAGTAGTATACAGGGGATGAGCACTGAAGCTTTCTTT. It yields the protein CASSIQGMSTEAFF. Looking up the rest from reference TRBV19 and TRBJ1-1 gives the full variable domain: DGGITQSPKYLFRKEGQNVTLSCEQNLNHDAMYWYRQDPGQGLRLIYYSQIVNDFQKGDIAEGYSVSREKKESFPLTVTSAQKNPTAFYLCASSIQGMSTEAFFGQGTRLTVV.

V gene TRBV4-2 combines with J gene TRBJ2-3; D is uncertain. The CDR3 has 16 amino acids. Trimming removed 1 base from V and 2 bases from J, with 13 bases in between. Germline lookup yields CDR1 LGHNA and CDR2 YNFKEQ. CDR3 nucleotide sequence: TGTGCCAGCAGCCAAGGAGCGCCTGTATACACAGATACGCAGTATTTT. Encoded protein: CASSQGAPVYTDTQYF.

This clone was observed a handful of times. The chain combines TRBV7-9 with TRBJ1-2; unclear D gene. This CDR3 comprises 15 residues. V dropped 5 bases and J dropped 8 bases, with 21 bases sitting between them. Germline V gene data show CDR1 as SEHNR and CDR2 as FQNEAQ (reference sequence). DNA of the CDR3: TGTGCCAGCAGCCCAGAGGCCTCCATTCGGAGCGGCTACACCTTC. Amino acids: CASSPEASIRSGYTF.

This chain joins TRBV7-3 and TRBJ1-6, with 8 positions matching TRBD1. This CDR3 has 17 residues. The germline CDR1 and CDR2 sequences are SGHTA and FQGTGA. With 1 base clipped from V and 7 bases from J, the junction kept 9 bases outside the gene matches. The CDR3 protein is CASSLNSGQGGNSPLHF. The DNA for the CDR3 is TGTGCCAGCAGCTTAAATTCAGGACAGGGAGGGAATTCACCCCTCCACTTT. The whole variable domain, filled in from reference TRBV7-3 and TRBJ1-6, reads GAGVSQTPSNKVTEKGKYVELRCDPISGHTALYWYRQSLGQGPEFLIYFQGTGAADDSGLPNDRFFAVRPEGSVSTLKIQRTERGDSAVYLCASSLNSGQGGNSPLHFGNGTRLTVT.

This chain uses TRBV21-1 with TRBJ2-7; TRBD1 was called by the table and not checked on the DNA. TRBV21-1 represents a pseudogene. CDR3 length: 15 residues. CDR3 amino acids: CASTKPRDRSYEQYF. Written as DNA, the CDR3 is TGTGCCAGCACCAAACCGAGGGACAGGTCCTACGAGCAGTACTTC.